This T cell receptor (beta chain) originates from a study of neurological immune-mediated disorders. Notes on the study in general: The greatest degree of TCR clonal expansion was observed in HTLV-1-associated myelopathy, with the lowest in multiple sclerosis, below that of healthy controls. Private repertoires in all groups were suggested by the absence of shared CDR3 amino acid sequences among expanded clones across subjects.

The cDNA was generated through 5'RACE incorporating 10-nucleotide random UMIs. Each CDR3 protein gets one entry after TCRdb re-called the 5' RACE reads with MiXCR. The data contain under 40,000 distinct CDR3 sequences, more than 6.5% of them singletons. This clonotype was observed at least ten times. Its antigen is not identified. Germline assignment: CDR1 LGHNA and CDR2 YNFKEQ. V lost 2 bases to trimming and J lost 6 bases, with 16 bases between them. The CDR3 contains 15 residues. Sequencing was carried out using PBMCs. J is TRBJ1-2 and V is TRBV4-2; no clear D gene. This TCR was sampled from a woman in her thirties or forties in good health. CDR3 region: CASSQNEREIHGYTF. For the CDR3, the DNA is TGTGCCAGCAGCCAAAACGAGAGGGAGATCCATGGCTACACCTTC.